This T cell receptor (beta chain) is from a study of cytomegalovirus exposure and HLA in healthy donors. V lost 4 bases, J lost 5 bases, and 18 bases lay in between. The CDR3 length is 14 residues. Germline values: CDR1 SQVTM, CDR2 ANQGSEA. The PCR contained 60 Vbeta and 13 Jbeta primers. TCRdb's copy holds only in-frame clones and misses some; the assay was immunoSEQ multiplex PCR. The sample lists 95,000 to 100,000 clones, roughly a tenth occurring once. The receptor was derived from a middle-aged man in good health and CMV-seropositive. Sequencing was done on a sample of PBMCs. The chain employs TRBV29-1 and TRBJ2-7; D may be TRBD1 (6 bases). Here the CDR3 DNA reads TGCAGCGTTGCAGAGGACAGCGAAGTGGACGAGCAGTACTTC. Its protein is CSVAEDSEVDEQYF.